These 2 T cell receptor beta chains were sequenced from one sample in a study of Ad26.COV2.S vaccination and SARS-CoV-2 variants. Using immunoSEQ multiplex PCR, the repertoire was profiled, and TCRdb retains in-frame clones only, with some absent. The sample has 410,000 or so clones, about 90% seen once; the top ten hold more than 1.5%. Treatment specified: around 19 received Ad26.COV2.S at low or high dose, single or two shots; about 5 received placebo; per-sample allocation not given. Sample collection was performed on day 63 after the first vaccine or placebo injection. The sample was peripheral blood, taken in a trial of Ad26.COV2.S vaccine versus placebo. Every receptor here comes from a person between 18 and 65 years old who received the Ad26.COV2.S COVID-19 vaccine or a placebo.

The chain links TRBV4-1 to TRBJ2-1; D is perhaps TRBD2 (6 bases). The V and J ends lost 0 bases and 3 bases respectively, with 12 bases between them. The CDR3 is 16 residues long. From germline, CDR1 is MGHRA and CDR2 YSYEKL. The CDR3 loop reads CASSQDLGRGYNEQFF. CDR3 DNA sequence: TGCGCCAGCAGCCAAGACCTTGGGCGGGGCTACAATGAGCAGTTCTTC.

This clone was found once. Other DNA variants within this sample encode the same CDR3. The V call is TRBV29-1, the J call TRBJ1-1; D gene unclear. V was pared by 4 bases and J by 1 base, with 7 bases between. The CDR3 extends over 12 amino acids. Germline-derived CDR1 and CDR2 are SQVTM and ANQGSEA. CDR3 nucleotide sequence: TGCAGCGTTGTTCGGGGGAACACTGAAGCTTTCTTT. Its translation is CSVVRGNTEAFF.